One and the same sample provided the 24 T cell receptor beta chains below, sequenced in a study of shared clonotypes between healthy human individuals. Profiling relied on immunoSEQ multiplex PCR, and the TCRdb table lists in-frame clones only, not all of them. This table holds some 360,000 clones, more than 60% found once. The sample comprised memory CD4+ T cells sorted from blood. Regarding subset: CD45RA-negative fraction. The receptors shown here come from a man aged 30 to 39 in good health.

The chain couples TRBV7-3 to TRBJ2-5; 7 bases are shared with TRBD1. Germline CDR1 and CDR2: SGHTA and FQGTGA. CDR3 size: 14 residues. J was trimmed by 1 base and V by 1 base; bases with no gene match: 0. The CDR3 sequence: CASSLNRGQETQYF. CDR3 bases: TGTGCCAGCAGCTTAAACAGGGGCCAAGAGACCCAGTACTTC.

The V and J genes are TRBV5-1 and TRBJ2-1; the match to TRBD1 covers 7 bases. The CDR3 contains 11 residues. V lost 4 bases, J lost 10 bases, and 2 bases stayed unmatched. Per germline, CDR1 SGHRS and CDR2 YFSETQ. DNA for the CDR3: TGCGCCAGCAGCGCGGACAGGGAGCAGTTCTTC. Translated: CASSADREQFF.

This clone was recorded a few times. The genes are TRBV5-6 and TRBJ2-1, with 10 bases that match TRBD2. This CDR3 spans 19 amino acids. The trim removed 2 bases at V and 2 bases at J, leaving 13 bases unmatched. Per germline, CDR1 SGHDT and CDR2 YYEEEE. CDR3 DNA: TGTGCCAGCAGCTTCGGACTAGCGGCTAGCGGGTCCACCTACAATGAGCAGTTCTTC. Its translation: CASSFGLAASGSTYNEQFF.

The genes are TRBV13 and TRBJ1-3; D may be TRBD1 (5 bases). The V end lost 2 bases, the J end lost 13 bases, and 21 bases lay between the germline ends. Germline loops: CDR1 PRHDT, CDR2 FYEKMQ (reference sequence). The CDR3 extends over 15 amino acids. CDR3 DNA: TGTGCCAGCAGCTTACACCTCCGGGGCGAGAGTCCAATATATTTT. This sequence encodes CASSLHLRGESPIYF.

This sequence joins TRBV7-2 and TRBJ2-1; perhaps TRBD2 as D (6 bases). The V end was cut by 0 bases, the J end by 1 base, with 10 bases between. The CDR3 runs 16 residues. CDR1 is SGHTA, CDR2 FQGNSA, per germline. CDR3 in DNA: TGTGCCAGCAGCTTAGCACTAGCTGGTTCCTACAATGAGCAGTTCTTC. Translation: CASSLALAGSYNEQFF. Full variable domain (outside the CDR3, taken from reference TRBV7-2 and TRBJ2-1): GAGVSQSPSNKVTEKGKDVELRCDPISGHTALYWYRQSLGQGLEFLIYFQGNSAPDKSGLPSDRFSAERTGGSVSTLTIQRTQQEDSAVYLCASSLALAGSYNEQFFGPGTRLTVL.

CDR3 amino acids: CAWRAEYEQYF. In nucleotides, the CDR3 is TGTGCCTGGAGGGCCGAATACGAGCAGTACTTC. The chain recombines TRBV30 with TRBJ2-7; D unclear. Germline CDR1 and CDR2: GTSNPN and SVGIG (reference sequence). V gave up 3 bases and J gave up 4 bases, with 7 bases separating them. The CDR3 is 11 amino acids.

This clone was detected once. J is TRBJ1-3 and V is TRBV28; 8 bases agree with TRBD1. The germline V gene encodes CDR1 MDHEN and CDR2 SYDVKM. The CDR3 is 16 residues long. The ends lost 4 bases at V and 4 bases at J; junction bases unmatched: 9. CDR3 coding DNA: TGTGCCAGCAGTTCCATGCAGGGGGCGAGGGGAAACACCATATATTTT. Translating it yields CASSSMQGARGNTIYF.

This clone was counted once. V is TRBV2 and J is TRBJ1-2; 12 nucleotides agree with TRBD1. CDR1 is SNHLY and CDR2 is FYNNEI in the germline V gene. With V trimmed by 3 bases and J by 6 bases, 8 bases remained unmatched. The CDR3 consists of 16 residues. CDR3 sequence (DNA): TGTGCCAGCAGTGATCGTCCCGGGACAGGGGGCAATGGCTACACCTTC. This encodes CASSDRPGTGGNGYTF.

The V and J genes are TRBV7-8 and TRBJ1-2; D possibly corresponds to TRBD1 (5 bases). The CDR3 loop spans 14 amino acids. CDR1 is SGHVS, CDR2 FQNEAQ, per germline. With 5 bases removed from V and 0 bases from J, the gap between germline ends came to 10 bases. The CDR3 sequence is CASSPKDTNYGYTF. CDR3 coding DNA: TGTGCCAGCAGCCCCAAGGACACTAACTATGGCTACACCTTC. Full variable domain (outside the CDR3, taken from reference TRBV7-8 and TRBJ1-2): GAGVSQSPRYKVAKRGQDVALRCDPISGHVSLFWYQQALGQGPEFLTYFQNEAQLDKSGLPSDRFFAERPEGSVSTLKIQRTQQEDSAVYLCASSPKDTNYGYTFGSGTRLTVV.

The V and J genes are TRBV28 and TRBJ2-1; a possible D gene is TRBD1 (5 bases). Trimming pared 3 bases from V and 7 bases from J, leaving 13 bases between. Germline V CDR1 and CDR2: MDHEN, SYDVKM. This CDR3 region has 14 residues. The CDR3 region has the DNA TGTGCCAGCAGTTTCTCGGGCAGGGCAAATGAGCAGTTCTTC. Its protein is CASSFSGRANEQFF.

The chain combines TRBV28 with TRBJ2-2; D is undetermined. Germline CDR1 is MDHEN and CDR2 is SYDVKM. Trimming pared 5 bases from V and 5 bases from J, leaving 6 bases between. The CDR3 is 12 amino acids. The CDR3 region is CASSGPTGELFF. For the CDR3, the DNA is TGTGCCAGCAGTGGCCCTACCGGGGAGCTGTTTTTT.

This clone was seen just once. The chain couples TRBV7-9 to TRBJ2-2; 12 bases are shared with TRBD1. Germline CDR1 is SEHNR and CDR2 is FQNEAQ (reference sequence). V was pared by 5 bases and J by 0 bases, with 4 bases of the junction left unmatched. CDR3 length equals 17 residues. CDR3 sequence: CASSRGTGGANTGELFF. In DNA form, the CDR3 reads TGTGCCAGCAGCCGCGGGACAGGGGGCGCGAACACCGGGGAGCTGTTTTTT.

The rearrangement uses TRBV10-1 and TRBJ2-1; 7 bases agree with TRBD1. The CDR3 is made up of 14 amino acids. From germline, CDR1 is WNHNN and CDR2 SYGVQD (reference sequence). The V and J ends lost 5 bases and 0 bases, in that order; junction bases with no gene match: 1. In nucleotides, the CDR3 is TGCGCCAGCAGTAGACAGGGCTCCTACAATGAGCAGTTCTTC. It codes for CASSRQGSYNEQFF.

The V gene is TRBV2, the J gene TRBJ2-5; unclear D gene. The CDR3 runs 15 residues. Germline V gives CDR1 SNHLY, CDR2 FYNNEI. V was cut by 3 bases and J by 1 base, with 12 bases left in between. The CDR3, as DNA: TGTGCCAGCAGTGAGGGTGCGGCCCTCCAAGAGACCCAGTACTTC. This sequence encodes CASSEGAALQETQYF.

The rearrangement links TRBV5-4 to TRBJ2-2; D gene unclear. Trimming cost V 0 bases and J 5 bases, with 5 bases left between them. This CDR3 is 13 amino acids long. Germline-derived CDR1 and CDR2 are SGHNT and YYREEE (reference sequence). CDR3 protein: CASSLAGTGELFF. In DNA form, the CDR3 reads TGTGCCAGCAGCTTGGCCGGGACCGGGGAGCTGTTTTTT.

The rearrangement uses TRBV11-2 and TRBJ2-2, with D tentatively TRBD1 or TRBD2 (6 bases each). V was clipped by 0 bases and J by 8 bases, with 10 bases between them. CDR1 SGHAT and CDR2 FQNNGV come from the germline V gene. The CDR3 extends over 14 amino acids. CDR3 bases: TGTGCCAGCAGCTTAGACACGGGGGCGGGGGAGCTGTTTTTT. This encodes CASSLDTGAGELFF.

This sequence joins TRBV5-6 and TRBJ2-5, with no clear D. The CDR3 is 14 residues long. The germline V and J ends were trimmed by 2 bases and 1 base, with 9 bases remaining between them. Per the germline V gene, CDR1 is SGHDT and CDR2 is YYEEEE. CDR3 sequence: CASSFGLGQETQYF. DNA of the CDR3: TGTGCCAGCAGCTTCGGTCTGGGCCAAGAGACCCAGTACTTC. The whole variable domain, filled in from reference TRBV5-6 and TRBJ2-5, reads DAGVTQSPTHLIKTRGQQVTLRCSPKSGHDTVSWYQQALGQGPQFIFQYYEEEERQRGNFPDRFSGHQFPNYSSELNVNALLLGDSALYLCASSFGLGQETQYFGPGTRLLVL.

This clone was seen just once. The chain recombines TRBV29-1 with TRBJ1-2, with D possibly matching TRBD1 (6 bases). Germline V gives CDR1 SQVTM, CDR2 ANQGSEA. This CDR3 is built from 12 residues. V was pared by 3 bases and J by 8 bases, with 13 bases between. This CDR3 reads CSVDNTRGGYTF. The CDR3 coding sequence is TGCAGCGTTGACAACACCAGGGGCGGCTACACCTTC.

The rearrangement links TRBV5-1 to TRBJ2-7, with D perhaps being TRBD1 or TRBD2 (6 bases each). V was shortened by 3 bases and J by 5 bases, with 15 bases between the two germline ends. This CDR3 is 14 amino acids long. The V gene's germline CDR1 is SGHRS and CDR2 YFSETQ. For the CDR3, the DNA is TGCGCCAGCAGCTATCGGGGGCAGGTCGACGAGCAGTACTTC. It specifies CASSYRGQVDEQYF.

This clone turned up a few times. This chain links TRBV28 with TRBJ1-2; the D is unclear. The CDR3 sequence is 13 residues long. Germline V gene sequence: CDR1 MDHEN, CDR2 SYDVKM. V shed 3 bases and J shed 4 bases, with 9 bases lying between them. The CDR3 sequence is CASSFPLFYGYTF. The CDR3 nucleotides are TGTGCCAGCAGTTTCCCCCTATTCTATGGCTACACCTTC.

J is TRBJ2-3 and V is TRBV27, with D maybe TRBD2 (6 bases). Trimming shortened V by 5 bases and J by 5 bases, and 32 bases separated the two germline ends. CDR3 length: 20 amino acids. Germline V gene data show CDR1 as MNHEY and CDR2 as SMNVEV (reference sequence). CDR3 in amino acids: CASSTSRRGSPNYDRDTQYF. CDR3 nucleotide sequence: TGTGCCAGCAGTACAAGCCGACGGGGGTCCCCGAACTATGACAGAGATACGCAGTATTTT.

The V call is TRBV29-1, the J call TRBJ1-2; 7 positions agree with TRBD1. V lost 4 bases to trimming and J lost 4 bases; unmatched junction nucleotides: 3. Germline-derived CDR1 and CDR2 are SQVTM and ANQGSEA. This CDR3 is 12 amino acids long. CDR3 nucleotides: TGCAGCGTTGTTGACAGGGCCTATGGCTACACCTTC. Translation gives CSVVDRAYGYTF.

The CDR3 bases are TGTGCCAGCAGTTACTCGCTGGCCCCCGGGACTGAAGCTTTCTTT. Translating gives CASSYSLAPGTEAFF. The chain uses TRBV6-5 and TRBJ1-1, with D unclear. Germline V CDR1 and CDR2: MNHEY, SVGAGI. V shed 0 bases and J shed 5 bases, with 13 bases lying between them. The CDR3 is 15 residues long.

This clone has only one observation. The chain couples TRBV5-4 to TRBJ2-1; D gene ambiguous. The V gene lost 5 bases and the J gene lost 4 bases, with 13 bases spanning the gap. CDR3 length equals 14 residues. Germline values: CDR1 SGHNT, CDR2 YYREEE (reference sequence). CDR3 DNA sequence: TGTGCCAGCAGACGATGGGAACAGTACAATGAGCAGTTCTTC. As protein: CASRRWEQYNEQFF.